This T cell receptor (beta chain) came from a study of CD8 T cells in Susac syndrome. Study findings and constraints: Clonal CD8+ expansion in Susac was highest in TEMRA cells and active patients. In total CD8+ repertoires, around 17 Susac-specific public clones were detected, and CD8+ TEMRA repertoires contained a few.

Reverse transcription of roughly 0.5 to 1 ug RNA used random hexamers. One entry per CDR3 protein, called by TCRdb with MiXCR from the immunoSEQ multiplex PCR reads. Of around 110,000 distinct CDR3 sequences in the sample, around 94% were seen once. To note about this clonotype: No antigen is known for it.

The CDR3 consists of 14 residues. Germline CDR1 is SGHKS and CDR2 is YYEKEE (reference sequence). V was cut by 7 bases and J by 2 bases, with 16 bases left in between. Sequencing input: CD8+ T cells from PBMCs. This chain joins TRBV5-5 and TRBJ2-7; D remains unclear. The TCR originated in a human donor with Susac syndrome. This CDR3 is CASLTTGIPYEQYF. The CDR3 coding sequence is TGTGCCAGCCTTACCACTGGAATCCCCTACGAGCAGTACTTC.